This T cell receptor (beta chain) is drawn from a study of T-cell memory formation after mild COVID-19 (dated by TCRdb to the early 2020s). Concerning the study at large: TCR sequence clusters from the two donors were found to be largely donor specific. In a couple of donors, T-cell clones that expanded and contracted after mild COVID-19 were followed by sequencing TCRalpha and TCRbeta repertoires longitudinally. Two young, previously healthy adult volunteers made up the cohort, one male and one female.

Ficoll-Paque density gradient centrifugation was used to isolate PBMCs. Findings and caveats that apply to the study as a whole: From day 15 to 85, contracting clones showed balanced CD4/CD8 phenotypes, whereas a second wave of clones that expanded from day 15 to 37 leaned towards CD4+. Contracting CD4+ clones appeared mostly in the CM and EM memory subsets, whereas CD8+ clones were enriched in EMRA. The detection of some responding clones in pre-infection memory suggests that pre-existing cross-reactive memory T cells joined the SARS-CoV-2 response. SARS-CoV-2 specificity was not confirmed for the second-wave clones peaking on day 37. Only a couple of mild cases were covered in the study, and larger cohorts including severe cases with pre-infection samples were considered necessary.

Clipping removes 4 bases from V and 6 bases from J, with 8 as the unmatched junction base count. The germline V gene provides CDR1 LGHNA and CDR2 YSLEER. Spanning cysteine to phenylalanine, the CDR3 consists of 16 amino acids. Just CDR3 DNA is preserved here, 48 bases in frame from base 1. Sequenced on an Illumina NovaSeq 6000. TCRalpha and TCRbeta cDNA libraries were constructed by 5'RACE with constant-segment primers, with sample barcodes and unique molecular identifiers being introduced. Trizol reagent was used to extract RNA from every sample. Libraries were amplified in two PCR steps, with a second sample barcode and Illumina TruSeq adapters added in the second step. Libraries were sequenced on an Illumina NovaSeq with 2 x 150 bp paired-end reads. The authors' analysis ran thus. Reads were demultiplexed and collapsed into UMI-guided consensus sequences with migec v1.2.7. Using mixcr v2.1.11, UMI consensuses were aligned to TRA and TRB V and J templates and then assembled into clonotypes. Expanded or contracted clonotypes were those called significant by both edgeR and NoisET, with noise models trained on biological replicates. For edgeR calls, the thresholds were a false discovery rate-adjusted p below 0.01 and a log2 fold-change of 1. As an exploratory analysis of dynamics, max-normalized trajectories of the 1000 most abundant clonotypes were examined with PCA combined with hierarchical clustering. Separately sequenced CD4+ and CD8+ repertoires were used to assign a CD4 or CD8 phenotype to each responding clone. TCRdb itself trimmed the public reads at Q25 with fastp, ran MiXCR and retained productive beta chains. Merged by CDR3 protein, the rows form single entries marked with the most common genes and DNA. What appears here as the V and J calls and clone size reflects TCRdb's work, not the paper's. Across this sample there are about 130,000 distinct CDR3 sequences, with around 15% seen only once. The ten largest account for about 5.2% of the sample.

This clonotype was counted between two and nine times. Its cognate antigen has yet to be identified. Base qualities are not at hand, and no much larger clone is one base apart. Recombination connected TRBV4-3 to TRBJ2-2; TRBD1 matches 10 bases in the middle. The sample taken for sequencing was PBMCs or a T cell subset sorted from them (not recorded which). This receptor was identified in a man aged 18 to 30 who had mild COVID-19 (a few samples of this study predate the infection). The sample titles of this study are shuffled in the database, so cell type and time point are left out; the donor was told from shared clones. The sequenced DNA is TGCGCCAGCAGCCTCAGGACAGGGGGGGGACCCGGGGAGCTGTTTTTT. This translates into CASSLRTGGGPGELFF.